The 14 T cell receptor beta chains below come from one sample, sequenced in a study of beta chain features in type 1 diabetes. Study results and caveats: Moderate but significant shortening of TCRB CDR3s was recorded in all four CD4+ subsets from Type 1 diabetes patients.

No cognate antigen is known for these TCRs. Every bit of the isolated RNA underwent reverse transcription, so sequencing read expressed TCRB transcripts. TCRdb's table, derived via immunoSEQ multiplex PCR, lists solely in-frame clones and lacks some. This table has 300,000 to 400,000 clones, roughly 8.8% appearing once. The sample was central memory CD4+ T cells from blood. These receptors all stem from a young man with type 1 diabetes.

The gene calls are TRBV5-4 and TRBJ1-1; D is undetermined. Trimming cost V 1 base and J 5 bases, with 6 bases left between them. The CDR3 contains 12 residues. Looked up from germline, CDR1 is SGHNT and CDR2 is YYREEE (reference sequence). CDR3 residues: CASSLTETEAFF. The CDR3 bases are TGTGCCAGCAGCTTGACAGAGACTGAAGCTTTCTTT.

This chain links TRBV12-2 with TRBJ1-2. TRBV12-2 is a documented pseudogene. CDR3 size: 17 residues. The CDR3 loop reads CASRLYIRGRKNYGYTF. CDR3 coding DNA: TGTGCAAGTCGCTTATATATTCGGGGGCGCAAGAACTATGGCTACACCTTC.

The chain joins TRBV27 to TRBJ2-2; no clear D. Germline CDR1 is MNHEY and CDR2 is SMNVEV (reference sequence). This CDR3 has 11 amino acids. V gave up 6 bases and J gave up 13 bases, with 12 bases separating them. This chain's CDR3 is CASRTLLGLFF. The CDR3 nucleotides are TGTGCCAGCAGAACTCTCCTGGGGCTGTTTTTT.

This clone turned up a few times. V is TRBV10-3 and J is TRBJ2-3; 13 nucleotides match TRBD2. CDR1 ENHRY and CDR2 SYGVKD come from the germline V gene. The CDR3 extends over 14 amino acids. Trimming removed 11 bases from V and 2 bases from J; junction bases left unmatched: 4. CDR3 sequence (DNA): TGTGCCCTGGGACTAGCGGGGAACACAGATACGCAGTATTTT. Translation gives CALGLAGNTDTQYF.

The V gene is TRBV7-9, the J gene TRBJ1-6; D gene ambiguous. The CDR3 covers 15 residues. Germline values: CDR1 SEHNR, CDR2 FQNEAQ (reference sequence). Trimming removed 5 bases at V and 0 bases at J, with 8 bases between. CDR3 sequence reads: CASSPSSSYNSPLHF. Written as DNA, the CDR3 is TGTGCCAGCAGCCCCAGTAGCTCCTATAATTCACCCCTCCACTTT.

The CDR3 nucleotides read TGTGCCAGCGGAATCCTGGACAGTTCAGATGAAAAACTGTTTTTT. This sequence encodes CASGILDSSDEKLFF. This chain links TRBV27 with TRBJ1-4, with TRBD1 as a possible D gene (6 bases). Germline V gene sequence: CDR1 MNHEY, CDR2 SMNVEV (reference sequence). The CDR3 runs 15 residues. Trimming removed 8 bases at V and 6 bases at J, with 19 bases between.

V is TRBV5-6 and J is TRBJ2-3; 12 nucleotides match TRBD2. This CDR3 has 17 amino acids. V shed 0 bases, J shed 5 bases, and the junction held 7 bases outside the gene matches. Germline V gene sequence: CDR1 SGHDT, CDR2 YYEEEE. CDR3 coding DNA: TGTGCCAGCAGCTTGGTACTAGCGGGGGGCCGTGGAGATACGCAGTATTTT. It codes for CASSLVLAGGRGDTQYF.

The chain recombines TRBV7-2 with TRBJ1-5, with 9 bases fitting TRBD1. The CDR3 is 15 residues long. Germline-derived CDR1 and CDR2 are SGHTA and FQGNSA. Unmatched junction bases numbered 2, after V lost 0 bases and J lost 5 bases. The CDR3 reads CASSLAGTGHQPQHF. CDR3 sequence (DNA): TGTGCCAGCAGCTTAGCCGGGACAGGGCATCAGCCCCAGCATTTT. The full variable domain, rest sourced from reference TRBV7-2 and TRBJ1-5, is GAGVSQSPSNKVTEKGKDVELRCDPISGHTALYWYRQSLGQGLEFLIYFQGNSAPDKSGLPSDRFSAERTGGSVSTLTIQRTQQEDSAVYLCASSLAGTGHQPQHFGDGTRLSIL.

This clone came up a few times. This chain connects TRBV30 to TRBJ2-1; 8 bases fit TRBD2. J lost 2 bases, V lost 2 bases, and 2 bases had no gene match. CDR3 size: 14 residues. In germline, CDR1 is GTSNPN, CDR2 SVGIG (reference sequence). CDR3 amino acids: CAWSPRGAYNEQFF. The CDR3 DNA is TGTGCCTGGAGTCCGCGGGGGGCCTACAATGAGCAGTTCTTC.

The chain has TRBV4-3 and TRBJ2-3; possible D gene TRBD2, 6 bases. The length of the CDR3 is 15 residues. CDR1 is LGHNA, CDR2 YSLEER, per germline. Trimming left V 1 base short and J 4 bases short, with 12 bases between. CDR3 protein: CASSQVAVPPDTQYF. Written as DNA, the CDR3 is TGCGCCAGCAGCCAAGTAGCGGTTCCCCCAGATACGCAGTATTTT.

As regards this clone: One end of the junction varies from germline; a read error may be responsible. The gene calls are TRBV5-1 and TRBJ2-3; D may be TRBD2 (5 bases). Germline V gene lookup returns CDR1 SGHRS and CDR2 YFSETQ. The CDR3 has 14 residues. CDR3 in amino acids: CASSSTQHGSTQYF. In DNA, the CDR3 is TGTGCCAGCAGCTCAACGCAACATGGGAGTACGCAGTATTTT.

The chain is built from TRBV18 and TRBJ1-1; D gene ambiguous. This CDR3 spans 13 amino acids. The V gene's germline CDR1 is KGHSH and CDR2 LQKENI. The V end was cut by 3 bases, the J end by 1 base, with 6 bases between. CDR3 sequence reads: CASSPQTNTEAFF. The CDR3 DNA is TGTGCCAGCTCACCCCAGACGAACACTGAAGCTTTCTTT.

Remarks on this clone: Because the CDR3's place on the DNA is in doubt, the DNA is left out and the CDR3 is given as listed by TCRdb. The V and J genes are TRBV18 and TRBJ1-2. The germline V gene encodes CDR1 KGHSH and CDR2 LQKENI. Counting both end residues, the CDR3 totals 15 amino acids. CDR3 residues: CASSPQRGVGLGSTF.

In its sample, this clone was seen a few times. The CDR3 protein is CAIMPGSGGVSEQFF. CDR3 nucleotides: TGTGCCATCATGCCCGGCAGCGGGGGGGTTAGTGAGCAGTTCTTC. The rearrangement joins TRBV10-3 to TRBJ2-1; 10 bases match TRBD2. Germline-derived CDR1 and CDR2 are ENHRY and SYGVKD. With V trimmed by 7 bases and J by 9 bases, 12 bases remained unmatched. This CDR3 has 15 amino acids.